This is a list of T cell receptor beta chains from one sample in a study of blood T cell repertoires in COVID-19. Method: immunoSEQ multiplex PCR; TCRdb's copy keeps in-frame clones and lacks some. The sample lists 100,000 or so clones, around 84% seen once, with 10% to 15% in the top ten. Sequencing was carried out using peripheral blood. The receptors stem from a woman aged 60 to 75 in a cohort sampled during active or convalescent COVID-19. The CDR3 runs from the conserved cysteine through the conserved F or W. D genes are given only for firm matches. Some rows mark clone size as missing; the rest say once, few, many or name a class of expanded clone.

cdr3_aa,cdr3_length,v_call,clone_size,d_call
CASSFPPNRDPYEQYF,16,TRBV28,-,-
CASSRRSSYNEQFF,14,TRBV3-1/TRBV3-2,-,-
CASSYSAGNTEAFF,14,TRBV6-5,-,-
CASMQGTWTEAFF,13,TRBV28,-,-
CASTSTGTLPGGYTF,15,TRBV19,-,-
CASSLDIFSYEQYF,14,TRBV5-1,-,-
CASSIVLSSYNSPLHF,16,TRBV19,-,-
CASSLAGGGRNYGYTF,16,TRBV7-9,once,-
CASSIGGTRTYEQYF,15,TRBV19,-,TRBD2
CASSYPAMTDTAEAFF,16,TRBV6-5,-,-
CASSEAGHGYGYTF,14,TRBV2,-,-
CASSLQGGIEKLFF,14,TRBV5-1,-,-
CASRGTSGSQQFF,13,TRBV3-1/TRBV3-2,few,TRBD2
CATSDRNRGNEQFF,14,TRBV24-1,-,TRBD1
CASSGTGDIAYEQYF,15,TRBV25-1,-,TRBD1
CASSLPGGVTEAFF,14,TRBV5-1,once,TRBD1
CASSSGGAVYEQYF,14,TRBV7-8,-,-
CASSPIQGNYGYTF,14,TRBV5-1,-,-
CASSQGRDTEAFF,13,TRBV5-1,-,-
CASSPISGIPQETQYF,16,TRBV5-4,-,TRBD2
CASSVSGQGETEAFF,15,TRBV9,-,TRBD1
CAISEGGANEKLFF,14,TRBV10-3,-,-
CATDLRENTEAFF,13,TRBV6-5,once,-
CASSLPGQGETQYF,14,TRBV5-4,once,TRBD1
CASSLNSGVNTEAFF,15,TRBV11-1,-,-
CASSVGVAGNTIYF,14,TRBV10-2,-,-
CASSLALGGGYTF,13,TRBV12-3/TRBV12-4,-,-
CAISDLGGTSYEQYF,15,TRBV10-3,once,-
CASGGGTRYNEQFF,14,TRBV25-1,-,TRBD2
CASSFMGTGGETQYF,15,TRBV27,-,TRBD1
CASSLETVYGYTF,13,TRBV19,-,-
CASSPSGQTSYNEQFF,16,TRBV27,-,-
CASSLASGASYNEQFF,16,TRBV5-1,-,TRBD2
CASSLGDRGFYEQYF,15,TRBV5-1,-,TRBD1
CASSGDRGPYEQYF,14,TRBV5-1,once,TRBD1
CASSHYNEQFF,11,TRBV12-3/TRBV12-4,-,-
CATSSGAPFSNQPQHF,16,TRBV24-1,-,-
CASSTSQIDQETQYF,15,TRBV5-1,-,-
CASTPVGGDTEAFF,14,TRBV5-1,-,-
CASSDWQLNTEAFF,14,TRBV2,-,-
CASSPPSQGNEQFF,14,TRBV5-1,-,TRBD1
CASSPTIGRAREQYF,15,TRBV18,once,-
CASSIGPISGRWGTQYF,17,TRBV19,-,TRBD2
CSVGTGTTEAFF,12,TRBV29-1,-,TRBD1
CASSWMGQGDYEQYF,15,TRBV5-6,-,TRBD1
CASRVTTSGIYEQYF,15,TRBV5-1,-,TRBD2
CASTKRGGQYEQYF,14,TRBV5-4,-,-
CAWSGQGYQPQHF,13,TRBV30,-,TRBD1
CASSLAAGLNYGYTF,15,TRBV5-1,-,-
CACDRAYEQYF,11,TRBV6-5,-,TRBD1
CASRPTGGEYEQYF,14,TRBV11-2,-,TRBD1
CASSQVGAGGSQPQHF,16,TRBV3-1/TRBV3-2,once,TRBD1
CAISESPEETQYF,13,TRBV10-3,-,-
CASSEGQLNTGELFF,15,TRBV2,-,TRBD1
CASSLGQDLVDTQYF,15,TRBV5-1,-,-
CASSPRTGSTNEKLFF,16,TRBV18,-,TRBD1
CASSPRNDRGDHTEAFF,17,TRBV21-1,once,-
CASRSGTSPYNEQFF,15,TRBV2,-,TRBD2